Listed here are 7 T cell receptor beta chains from one sample, sequenced in a study of PD-L1 blockade in urothelial cancer. TCRdb's table, derived via immunoSEQ multiplex PCR, lists solely in-frame clones and lacks some. The sample lists about 36,000 clones, approximately 84% occurring once. Time point here: peripheral blood 6 weeks after treatment start. Sequenced here: PBMCs, sampled around atezolizumab (anti-PD-L1) treatment. These receptor sequences come from a man aged 35 to 55 with urothelial cancer.

J is TRBJ2-1 and V is TRBV7-2, with TRBD2 matching 8 bases. CDR3 length: 12 residues. Per germline, CDR1 SGHTA and CDR2 FQGNSA. Losses at the gene ends were 3 bases for V and 13 bases for J; bases not matched to a gene: 5. For the CDR3, the DNA is TGTGCCAGCAGCTTCCGTAGCGGGATTCAGTTCTTC. Its translation is CASSFRSGIQFF.

The gene calls are TRBV4-2 and TRBJ1-1, with D possibly TRBD1 on 5 matching bases. V was trimmed by 4 bases and J by 0 bases, leaving 12 bases between them. CDR1 is LGHNA and CDR2 is YNFKEQ in the germline V gene. This CDR3 spans 15 amino acids. The CDR3 sequence: CASSREGPMNTEAFF. CDR3 nucleotide sequence: TGTGCCAGCAGCCGGGAGGGGCCCATGAACACTGAAGCTTTCTTT.

V gene TRBV5-1 combines with J gene TRBJ2-1, with 14 bases identical to TRBD2. Germline CDR1 and CDR2: SGHRS and YFSETQ. Losses at the gene ends were 4 bases for V and 8 bases for J; bases not matched to a gene: 2. The CDR3 covers 14 residues. The CDR3 region is CASSRLAGGDEQFF. Here the CDR3 DNA reads TGCGCCAGCAGCCGACTAGCGGGAGGGGATGAGCAGTTCTTC.

In this sample, this clone turned up a few times. V usage is TRBV28 and J usage is TRBJ2-7; 10 positions match TRBD2. Germline CDR1 reads MDHEN; CDR2 reads SYDVKM. The trim removed 5 bases at V and 1 base at J, leaving 5 bases unmatched. The CDR3 covers 15 residues. CDR3 residues: CASSTSSGGSYEQYF. CDR3 bases: TGTGCCAGCAGTACCTCTAGCGGGGGTTCCTACGAGCAGTACTTC.

The chain links TRBV9 to TRBJ2-1; the match to TRBD1 covers 7 bases. Per the germline V gene, CDR1 is SGDLS and CDR2 is YYNGEE. The length of the CDR3 is 15 residues. After removal of 4 bases from V and 1 base from J, the junction contained 5 bases not matched to a gene. CDR3: CASSLGQVSYNEQFF. As DNA, the CDR3 is TGTGCCAGCAGCCTAGGACAGGTGTCCTACAATGAGCAGTTCTTC. Looking up the rest from reference TRBV9 and TRBJ2-1 gives the full variable domain: DSGVTQTPKHLITATGQRVTLRCSPRSGDLSVYWYQQSLDQGLQFLIQYYNGEERAKGNILERFSAQQFPDLHSELNLSSLELGDSALYFCASSLGQVSYNEQFFGPGTRLTVL.

Only one count was recorded for this clone. This rearrangement joins TRBV9 to TRBJ2-7; possibly TRBD1 for D (6 bases). V lost 2 bases and J 5 bases, leaving 11 bases between the germline ends. The CDR3 consists of 13 residues. CDR1 is SGDLS and CDR2 is YYNGEE in the germline V gene. The CDR3 nucleotides read TGTGCCAGCAGCGTCCACAGGGTCCACGAGCAGTACTTC. Encoded protein: CASSVHRVHEQYF.

The chain employs TRBV28 and TRBJ1-2; D remains unclear. CDR3 length equals 15 residues. CDR1 MDHEN and CDR2 SYDVKM come from the germline V gene. V lost 5 bases, J lost 4 bases, and 17 bases lay in between. CDR3 nucleotide sequence: TGTGCCAGCAGTCCCCGAGGGATTGGGATCTATGGCTACACCTTC. Encoded protein: CASSPRGIGIYGYTF.